This entry lists 9 T cell receptor beta chains sequenced from one sample in a study of a mutant IDH1 vaccine in newly diagnosed glioma. Profiling relied on immunoSEQ multiplex PCR, and the TCRdb table lists in-frame clones only, not all of them. The sample records 50,000 or so clones, roughly 80% being singletons. Time point given: baseline, week 1 (first vaccination visit). Treatment given: pre-vaccination baseline after standard-of-care therapy. The specimen was PBMCs, collected from a glioma patient treated with radiotherapy, temozolomide or both. The receptors derive from a man between 18 and 29 years old with glioma.

This chain links TRBV6-5 with TRBJ1-1, with D unresolved. CDR1 is MNHEY, CDR2 SVGAGI, per germline. This CDR3 region has 13 residues. The V end lost 6 bases, the J end lost 1 base, and 9 bases lay between the germline ends. Here the CDR3 DNA reads TGTGCCAGCAGGGCCCCTTGGAACACTGAAGCTTTCTTT. Protein sequence: CASRAPWNTEAFF.

The rearrangement joins TRBV29-1 to TRBJ2-1, with unresolved D. In germline, CDR1 is SQVTM, CDR2 ANQGSEA. The V end lost 5 bases, the J end lost 7 bases, and 15 bases lay between the germline ends. This CDR3 contains 13 residues. The CDR3: CSVHDRKVNEQFF. The CDR3 coding sequence is TGCAGCGTTCACGATAGGAAGGTAAATGAGCAGTTCTTC.

This clone was seen once. V usage is TRBV5-1 and J usage is TRBJ1-3; D possibly corresponds to TRBD1 (6 bases). Looked up from germline, CDR1 is SGHRS and CDR2 is YFSETQ. The ends were cut back, 3 bases at V and 3 bases at J, with 10 bases in the middle. There are 14 residues in the CDR3. CDR3 region: CASSSGTIGNTIYF. CDR3 nucleotides: TGCGCCAGCAGCTCAGGGACAATTGGAAACACCATATATTTT.

J is TRBJ1-2 and V is TRBV19; D may be TRBD1 (6 bases). Germline loops: CDR1 LNHDA, CDR2 SQIVND (reference sequence). This CDR3 region has 14 residues. V lost 9 bases and J 4 bases, leaving 18 bases between the germline ends. For the CDR3, the DNA is TGTGCCAGCGCCCCAGGGGCATCTCTCTATGGCTACACCTTC. It yields the protein CASAPGASLYGYTF.

This chain joins TRBV5-1 and TRBJ2-7; a weak D match, TRBD1 (5 bases). The CDR3 is 12 amino acids. The V gene lost 4 bases and the J gene lost 2 bases, with 7 bases spanning the gap. Germline V gives CDR1 SGHRS, CDR2 YFSETQ. In DNA, the CDR3 is TGCGCCAGCAGCCTAGGGGCCTACGAGCAGTACTTC. It specifies CASSLGAYEQYF.

V is TRBV6-5 and J is TRBJ1-1; 10 nucleotides match TRBD1. With V trimmed by 5 bases and J by 11 bases, 5 bases remained unmatched. The CDR3 covers 12 residues. In germline, CDR1 is MNHEY, CDR2 SVGAGI. Written as DNA, the CDR3 is TGTGCCAGCAGTAGACAGGGGGCGCGTGCTTTCTTT. Translated: CASSRQGARAFF.

The chain employs TRBV13 and TRBJ2-7, with 11 positions matching TRBD1. Germline V gene lookup returns CDR1 PRHDT and CDR2 FYEKMQ (reference sequence). The V and J ends lost 5 bases and 3 bases, in that order; junction bases with no gene match: 3. This CDR3 is 14 amino acids long. The CDR3 nucleotides read TGTGCCAGCAGCCCGGGACAGGGGGACTACGAGCAGTACTTC. Amino acids: CASSPGQGDYEQYF.

The V gene is TRBV5-6, the J gene TRBJ2-7; 7 bases fit TRBD2. Trimming removed 5 bases from V and 6 bases from J; junction bases left unmatched: 11. Germline V gene data show CDR1 as SGHDT and CDR2 as YYEEEE. The CDR3 extends over 14 amino acids. CDR3 amino acids: CASRDGGTPPEQYF. CDR3 DNA: TGTGCCAGCAGGGACGGGGGGACTCCGCCCGAGCAGTACTTC.

Only one count was recorded for this clone. This chain connects TRBV2 to TRBJ1-6; tentative D call: TRBD1 (5 bases). Germline V gene sequence: CDR1 SNHLY, CDR2 FYNNEI. Trimming pared 2 bases from V and 11 bases from J, leaving 16 bases between. CDR3 length equals 15 residues. CDR3 DNA: TGTGCCAGCAGTGAACACGACAGTGGCAGGACACCCCTCCACTTT. As protein: CASSEHDSGRTPLHF. The complete variable domain, with remaining parts taken from reference TRBV2 and TRBJ1-6, reads EPEVTQTPSHQVTQMGQEVILRCVPISNHLYFYWYRQILGQKVEFLVSFYNNEISEKSEIFDDQFSVERPDGSNFTLKIRSTKLEDSAMYFCASSEHDSGRTPLHFGNGTRLTVT.